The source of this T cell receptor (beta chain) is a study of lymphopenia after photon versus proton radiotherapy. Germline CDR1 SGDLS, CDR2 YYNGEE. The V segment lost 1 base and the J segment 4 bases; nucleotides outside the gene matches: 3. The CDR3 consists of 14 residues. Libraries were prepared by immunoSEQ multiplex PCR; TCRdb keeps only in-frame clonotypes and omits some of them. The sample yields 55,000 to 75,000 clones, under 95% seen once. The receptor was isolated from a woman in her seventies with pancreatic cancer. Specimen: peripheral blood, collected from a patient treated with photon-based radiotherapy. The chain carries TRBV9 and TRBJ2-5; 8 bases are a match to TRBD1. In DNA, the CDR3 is TGTGCCAGCAGCGTACAGGGGGCGGGAGAGACCCAGTACTTC. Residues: CASSVQGAGETQYF.